These 30 T cell receptor beta chains share one sample of origin, sequenced in a study of blood T cell repertoires in COVID-19. Clones were sequenced by immunoSEQ multiplex PCR, and TCRdb holds only the in-frame ones, with some missing. The data contain about 180,000 clones, more than 70% of them singletons. The specimen was peripheral blood. These receptor sequences come from a man in his forties with active or convalescent COVID-19.

This clone was recorded once. V and J are TRBV4-3 and TRBJ1-1; 10 nucleotides align to TRBD1. Germline CDR1 reads LGHNA; CDR2 reads YSLEER. V shed 0 bases, J shed 2 bases, and the junction held 6 bases outside the gene matches. CDR3 length: 17 amino acids. The CDR3 coding sequence is TGCGCCAGCAGCCAAGAGAAGGGACAGGGGAGCAACACTGAAGCTTTCTTT. Encoded protein: CASSQEKGQGSNTEAFF.

The chain links TRBV9 to TRBJ1-5; tentative D call: TRBD1 (5 bases). Per the germline V gene, CDR1 is SGDLS and CDR2 is YYNGEE. This CDR3 comprises 14 residues. Trimming pared 2 bases from V and 2 bases from J, leaving 8 bases between. The CDR3 sequence: CASSVEGGNQPQHF. The CDR3 coding sequence is TGTGCCAGCAGCGTTGAAGGGGGCAATCAGCCCCAGCATTTT.

The V gene is TRBV30, the J gene TRBJ2-7; 11 positions match TRBD1. Germline CDR1 and CDR2: GTSNPN and SVGIG (reference sequence). The ends lost 5 bases at V and 1 base at J; junction bases unmatched: 4. The CDR3 is made up of 14 amino acids. The CDR3 is CAWAGTGGSYEQYF. The DNA for the CDR3 is TGTGCCTGGGCCGGGACAGGGGGTTCCTACGAGCAGTACTTC.

The CDR3 DNA is TGTGCCAGTAGTATAGATCTTTGGACAGACAACTATAGCAATCAGCCCCAGCATTTT. Translating gives CASSIDLWTDNYSNQPQHF. The chain uses TRBV19 and TRBJ1-5; D is possibly TRBD1 (6 bases). Germline loops: CDR1 LNHDA, CDR2 SQIVND (reference sequence). The CDR3 consists of 19 residues. V lost 0 bases to trimming and J lost 0 bases, with 18 bases between them.

The rearrangement links TRBV19 to TRBJ2-2, with D possibly being TRBD1 (6 bases). This CDR3 contains 15 residues. Per the germline V gene, CDR1 is LNHDA and CDR2 is SQIVND (reference sequence). Deletions cut 5 bases from V and 5 bases from J, with 15 bases between. As DNA, the CDR3 is TGTGCCAGTAGTCCCCGGACAGCCCCAACCGGGGAGCTGTTTTTT. Translated, it gives CASSPRTAPTGELFF.

The chain is built from TRBV19 and TRBJ1-2; TRBD1 aligns across 8 bases. Germline V CDR1 and CDR2: LNHDA, SQIVND (reference sequence). The J segment lost 4 bases and the V segment lost 3 bases, leaving 7 bases of the junction unmatched. The CDR3 extends over 15 amino acids. In nucleotides, the CDR3 is TGTGCCAGTAGTATCCCCGGGACAGGTGGCTATGGCTACACCTTC. Protein product: CASSIPGTGGYGYTF.

The chain employs TRBV30 and TRBJ2-5; TRBD2 aligns across 9 bases. Germline CDR1 reads GTSNPN; CDR2 reads SVGIG (reference sequence). The length of the CDR3 is 16 residues. The J segment lost 5 bases and the V segment lost 3 bases, leaving 13 bases of the junction unmatched. CDR3: CAWSPTTSGVGETQYF. DNA of the CDR3: TGTGCCTGGAGCCCAACGACTAGCGGCGTTGGGGAGACCCAGTACTTC.

The V gene is TRBV5-4, the J gene TRBJ1-5; possible D gene TRBD1, 6 bases. This CDR3 is 14 amino acids long. In germline, CDR1 is SGHNT, CDR2 YYREEE (reference sequence). Trimming pared 0 bases from V and 2 bases from J, leaving 6 bases between. The CDR3 DNA reads TGTGCCAGCAGCTTGGCAGGGGGCAATCAGCCCCAGCATTTT. Its protein is CASSLAGGNQPQHF.

This rearrangement joins TRBV24-1 to TRBJ2-2; D is unclear. Germline V CDR1 and CDR2: KGHDR, SFDVKD. The CDR3 sequence is 14 residues long. Between the trimmed V and J ends, which lost 1 base and 3 bases, there was a span of 5 bases. CDR3 loop: CATSDLRDTGELFF. The CDR3 bases are TGTGCCACCAGTGATTTAAGAGACACCGGGGAGCTGTTTTTT.

J is TRBJ1-2 and V is TRBV5-1, with TRBD1 matching 8 bases. V lost 3 bases and J lost 8; bases outside the gene matches: 6. Germline CDR1 is SGHRS and CDR2 is YFSETQ. The CDR3 sequence is 13 residues long. In DNA form, the CDR3 reads TGCGCCAGCAGCTCCCGGACAGGGTGGGGCTACACCTTC. It translates to CASSSRTGWGYTF.

V usage is TRBV5-1 and J usage is TRBJ1-1, with D possibly being TRBD1 (5 bases). The CDR3 has 16 amino acids. Trimming cost V 0 bases and J 0 bases, with 12 bases left between them. Germline CDR1 is SGHRS and CDR2 is YFSETQ. The CDR3 DNA follows: TGCGCCAGCAGCTTGGCGGTAGGGGCGATGAACACTGAAGCTTTCTTT. Its protein is CASSLAVGAMNTEAFF.

This clone was found a few times. This rearrangement joins TRBV24-1 to TRBJ2-1; 12 bases are shared with TRBD2. The CDR3 loop spans 16 amino acids. Looked up from germline, CDR1 is KGHDR and CDR2 is SFDVKD. V lost 2 bases, J lost 4 bases, and 2 bases stayed unmatched. As DNA, the CDR3 is TGTGCCACCAGTGATTCGGGGACTAGCGGGTACAATGAGCAGTTCTTC. Its translation: CATSDSGTSGYNEQFF.

The V and J genes are TRBV10-3 and TRBJ2-7; weak D call: TRBD1 (6 bases). V lost 5 bases to trimming and J lost 5 bases, with 13 bases between them. Germline V gene lookup returns CDR1 ENHRY and CDR2 SYGVKD. The CDR3 has 13 residues. The CDR3 DNA reads as TGTGCCATCAGTTCACAGGGATCCGACGAGCAGTACTTC. It translates to CAISSQGSDEQYF.

The chain uses TRBV7-9 and TRBJ2-1; D may be TRBD2 (7 bases). CDR3 size: 14 residues. The germline CDR1 and CDR2 sequences are SEHNR and FQNEAQ (reference sequence). Trimming left V 5 bases short and J 9 bases short, with 17 bases between. CDR3 residues: CASSPSRGGGEQFF. The CDR3 DNA follows: TGTGCCAGCAGCCCCTCCCGGGGAGGGGGTGAGCAGTTCTTC. The full variable domain, with the rest looked up from reference TRBV7-9 and TRBJ2-1, is DTGVSQNPRHKITKRGQNVTFRCDPISEHNRLYWYRQTLGQGPEFLTYFQNEAQLEKSRLLSDRFSAERPKGSFSTLEIQRTEQGDSAMYLCASSPSRGGGEQFFGPGTRLTVL.

The J gene is TRBJ1-2, the V gene TRBV23-1, with D possibly TRBD1 on 5 matching bases. TRBV23-1 is placed among ORFs of uncertain function. V was shortened by 1 base and J by 2 bases, with 11 bases between the two germline ends. The CDR3 runs 15 residues. The CDR3 DNA follows: TGCGCCAGCAGTCAATTGGGGCGGAGAAACTATGGCTACACCTTC. Protein: CASSQLGRRNYGYTF.

The CDR3 spells CASSLGGTVNTEAFF. The DNA for the CDR3 is TGTGCCAGCAGCTTGGGGGGGACAGTAAACACTGAAGCTTTCTTT. The V and J genes are TRBV5-4 and TRBJ1-1; 7 nucleotides align to TRBD1. Germline loops: CDR1 SGHNT, CDR2 YYREEE (reference sequence). Losses at the gene ends were 0 bases for V and 2 bases for J; bases not matched to a gene: 4. The CDR3 has 15 residues.

The chain is built from TRBV5-1 and TRBJ2-1; TRBD1 agrees at 9 bases. This CDR3 has 17 residues. CDR1 and CDR2 from the germline V gene are SGHRS and YFSETQ. V shed 1 base, J shed 6 bases, and the junction held 11 bases outside the gene matches. Written as DNA, the CDR3 is TGCGCCAGCAGCTTGATTGGGCGGGACAGGGTGTTCAATGAGCAGTTCTTC. Translating gives CASSLIGRDRVFNEQFF.

The chain's CDR3 is CASSVQGTDTQYF. As DNA, the CDR3 is TGTGCCAGCAGCGTTCAGGGCACAGATACGCAGTATTTT. The chain has TRBV9 and TRBJ2-3; D is ambiguous. This CDR3 has 13 residues. Trimming removed 2 bases from V and 1 base from J, with 5 bases in between. Germline V gene lookup returns CDR1 SGDLS and CDR2 YYNGEE.

The rearrangement links TRBV29-1 to TRBJ1-1, with 10 nucleotides matching TRBD1. V lost 4 bases and J lost 6; bases outside the gene matches: 5. CDR1 and CDR2 (germline): SQVTM, ANQGSEA. CDR3 length: 13 residues. The CDR3 is CSVGQGAPAEAFF. The DNA for the CDR3 is TGCAGCGTTGGACAGGGGGCTCCCGCTGAAGCTTTCTTT.

The count of this clone is one. The J gene is TRBJ1-4, the V gene TRBV28, with 11 bases matching TRBD1. With V trimmed by 6 bases and J by 7 bases, 7 bases remained unmatched. The CDR3 consists of 15 residues. Germline lookup yields CDR1 MDHEN and CDR2 SYDVKM. Written as DNA, the CDR3 is TGTGCCAGCAGCCGAAGGACAGGGGGCGTTGAAAAACTGTTTTTT. It specifies CASSRRTGGVEKLFF. The variable domain in full, completed from reference TRBV28 and TRBJ1-4, reads DVKVTQSSRYLVKRTGEKVFLECVQDMDHENMFWYRQDPGLGLRLIYFSYDVKMKEKGDIPEGYSVSREKKERFSLILESASTNQTSMYLCASSRRTGGVEKLFFGSGTQLSVL.

J is TRBJ2-5 and V is TRBV29-1, with a tentative D call TRBD1 (6 bases). The V end was cut by 7 bases, the J end by 4 bases, with 25 bases between. This CDR3 region has 16 residues. In germline, CDR1 is SQVTM, CDR2 ANQGSEA. DNA for the CDR3: TGCAGCGCCACGCCCGAGGGCAGGGGAACATCAGAGACCCAGTACTTC. Translated: CSATPEGRGTSETQYF.

With respect to this clone: The identical CDR3 is also encoded by other nucleotide sequences in the sample. The V gene is TRBV7-3, the J gene TRBJ2-5; perhaps TRBD1 as D (6 bases). V was clipped by 2 bases and J by 5 bases, with 9 bases between them. Germline lookup yields CDR1 SGHTA and CDR2 FQGTGA. This CDR3 region has 13 residues. CDR3 DNA sequence: TGTGCCAGCAGCTTAGGTAGGGGGGAGACCCAGTACTTC. Its protein product is CASSLGRGETQYF.

The V gene is TRBV28, the J gene TRBJ2-6; D remains ambiguous. This CDR3 region has 17 residues. The germline V and J ends were trimmed by 6 bases and 1 base, with 16 bases remaining between them. From germline, CDR1 is MDHEN and CDR2 SYDVKM. The CDR3 DNA reads TGTGCCAGCAGCCGAAATGGTGTGAGGTCTGGGGCCAACGTCCTGACTTTC. As protein: CASSRNGVRSGANVLTF.

This rearrangement joins TRBV21-1 to TRBJ1-5; the DNA was not used to check the table's D call, TRBD1. TRBV21-1 is marked as a pseudogene. The CDR3 consists of 18 residues. The CDR3 protein is CASSKGEFGQGLNQPQHF. The CDR3, as DNA: TGTGCCAGCAGCAAAGGGGAGTTTGGACAGGGACTCAATCAGCCCCAGCATTTT.

This clone was picked up one time. The chain has TRBV5-1 and TRBJ1-1; D may be TRBD1 (5 bases). The CDR3 is 14 amino acids. CDR1 is SGHRS and CDR2 is YFSETQ in the germline V gene. V lost 3 bases, J lost 4 bases, and 13 bases lay in between. The CDR3 coding sequence is TGCGCCAGCAGCTCAGCACAGGATTCCACTGAAGCTTTCTTT. It encodes CASSSAQDSTEAFF.

The J gene is TRBJ1-1, the V gene TRBV5-8; no clear D. CDR1 SGHTS and CDR2 YDEGEE come from the germline V gene. The CDR3 has 13 residues. Trimming removed 0 bases at V and 6 bases at J, with 9 bases between. CDR3 protein: CASSLARTAEAFF. Written as DNA, the CDR3 is TGTGCCAGCAGCTTGGCCCGAACAGCTGAAGCTTTCTTT. Full variable domain (rest looked up from reference TRBV5-8 and TRBJ1-1): EAGVTQSPTHLIKTRGQQATLRCSPISGHTSVYWYQQALGLGLQFLLWYDEGEERNRGNFPPRFSGRQFPNYSSELNVNALELEDSALYLCASSLARTAEAFFGQGTRLTVV.

The J gene is TRBJ1-2, the V gene TRBV5-1; 7 nucleotides agree with TRBD1. This CDR3 spans 15 amino acids. CDR1 and CDR2 from the germline V gene are SGHRS and YFSETQ. The J segment lost 4 bases and the V segment lost 4 bases, leaving 10 bases of the junction unmatched. The CDR3 DNA reads as TGCGCCAGCAGCAATCCCCGACAGGGAAGCTATGGCTACACCTTC. Translation gives CASSNPRQGSYGYTF.

The chain links TRBV18 to TRBJ2-2; TRBD2 might be the D (6 bases). Trimming took 2 bases from V and 4 from J, leaving 8 bases between them. The CDR3 spans 14 residues. Germline loops: CDR1 KGHSH, CDR2 LQKENI. The CDR3 DNA reads as TGTGCCAGCTCACCAGCGGGGTTCACCGGGGAGCTGTTTTTT. Its protein product is CASSPAGFTGELFF. Drawing the rest from reference TRBV18 and TRBJ2-2, the complete variable domain is NAGVMQNPRHLVRRRGQEARLRCSPMKGHSHVYWYRQLPEEGLKFMVYLQKENIIDESGMPKERFSAEFPKEGPSILRIQQVVRGDSAAYFCASSPAGFTGELFFGEGSRLTVL.

This clone was counted a single time. The chain is built from TRBV6-6 and TRBJ1-5; the D gene is possibly TRBD1 (5 bases). Germline assignment: CDR1 MNHNY and CDR2 SVGAGI (reference sequence). CDR3 size: 15 residues. V lost 6 bases, J lost 0 bases, and 12 bases lay in between. CDR3 region: CASSLTGNSNQPQHF. As DNA, the CDR3 is TGTGCCAGCAGCTTAACAGGAAATAGCAATCAGCCCCAGCATTTT.

This clone was counted only a few times. The chain has TRBV11-2 and TRBJ2-7; possible D gene TRBD1, 6 bases. Trimming cost V 3 bases and J 0 bases, with 12 bases left between them. Germline V lookup: CDR1 SGHAT, CDR2 FQNNGV. This CDR3 region has 15 residues. The CDR3 loop reads CASSFVGHLSYEQYF. In DNA, the CDR3 is TGTGCCAGCAGCTTCGTGGGACACCTCTCCTACGAGCAGTACTTC.